Sequencing of this T cell receptor beta chain was carried out in a study of control samples from healthy donors and cancer patients. From germline, CDR1 is SGHKS and CDR2 YYEKEE (reference sequence). Trimming took 3 bases from V and 2 from J; bases not matched to a gene: 4. The CDR3 has 14 amino acids. Profiled with immunoSEQ multiplex PCR; TCRdb holds only in-frame clones, not every one. The sample includes some 250,000 clones, approximately 80% of them seen just once. The specimen was PBMCs. This chain links TRBV5-5 with TRBJ2-7; 8 nucleotides line up with TRBD1. The TCR originated in a woman between 55 and 75 years old with lung cancer. The CDR3: CASSSQTGAYEQYF. The CDR3 coding sequence is TGTGCCAGCAGCTCCCAGACAGGGGCCTACGAGCAGTACTTC.